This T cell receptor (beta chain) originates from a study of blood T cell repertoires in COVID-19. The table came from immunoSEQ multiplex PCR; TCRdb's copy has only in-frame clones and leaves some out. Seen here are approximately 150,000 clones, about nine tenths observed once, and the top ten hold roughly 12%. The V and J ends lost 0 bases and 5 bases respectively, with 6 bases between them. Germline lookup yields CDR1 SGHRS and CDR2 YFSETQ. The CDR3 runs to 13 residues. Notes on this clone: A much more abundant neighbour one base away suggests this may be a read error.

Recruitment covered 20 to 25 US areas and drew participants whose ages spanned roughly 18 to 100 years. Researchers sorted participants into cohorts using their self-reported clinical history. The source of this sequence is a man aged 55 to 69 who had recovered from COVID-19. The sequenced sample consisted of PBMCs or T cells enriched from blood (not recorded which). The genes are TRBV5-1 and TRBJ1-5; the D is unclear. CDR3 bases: TGCGCCAGCAGCTTGGAGAGGGATCAGCCCCAGCATTTT. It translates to CASSLERDQPQHF.